The 28 T cell receptor beta chains below come from one sample, sequenced in a study of shared clonotypes between healthy human individuals. Repertoires were generated with immunoSEQ multiplex PCR, while TCRdb's copy carries only in-frame clones and drops some. The sample has about 1 million clones; roughly 75% are singletons. The sequenced sample consisted of memory CD4+ T cells sorted from blood. Subset specified: CD45RA-negative fraction. The receptors originated from a man younger than 35 in good health.

In its sample, this clone was seen a few times. The CDR3 spells CASSPRGGSYEQYF. CDR3 nucleotide sequence: TGTGCCAGCAGCCCCCGGGGGGGCAGCTACGAGCAGTACTTC. The rearrangement links TRBV9 to TRBJ2-7; 8 nucleotides line up with TRBD2. Looked up from germline, CDR1 is SGDLS and CDR2 is YYNGEE. The J segment lost 3 bases and the V segment lost 4 bases, leaving 6 bases of the junction unmatched. The CDR3 extends over 14 amino acids.

This clone occurred many times. This chain joins TRBV6-1 and TRBJ2-3; TRBD1 is a possible D gene (5 bases). Germline lookup yields CDR1 MNHNS and CDR2 SASEGT. The CDR3 extends over 15 amino acids. Trimming pared 4 bases from V and 0 bases from J, leaving 11 bases between. The DNA of the CDR3 is TGTGCCAGCAGTGTCCACAGGAGTAGCACAGATACGCAGTATTTT. Translating gives CASSVHRSSTDTQYF.

The chain employs TRBV27 and TRBJ2-2; D remains ambiguous. Germline V CDR1 and CDR2: MNHEY, SMNVEV (reference sequence). This CDR3 is built from 13 residues. With 1 base removed from V and 6 bases from J, the gap between germline ends came to 6 bases. The CDR3, as DNA: TGTGCCAGCAGTTTATGGGCTTCCGGGGAGCTGTTTTTT. Translated, it gives CASSLWASGELFF.

J is TRBJ2-3 and V is TRBV28; TRBD1 or TRBD2 may be the D gene (5 bases each). Germline V CDR1 and CDR2: MDHEN, SYDVKM. CDR3 size: 15 residues. V lost 5 bases to trimming and J lost 6 bases, with 18 bases between them. In DNA, the CDR3 is TGTGCCAGCAGTCAACCGGGACGTAAAGGGGATACGCAGTATTTT. It specifies CASSQPGRKGDTQYF.

This clone was seen more than once but under ten times. This chain connects TRBV5-1 to TRBJ1-2; TRBD1 aligns across 7 bases. The V segment lost 4 bases and the J segment 8 bases; nucleotides outside the gene matches: 20. Germline loops: CDR1 SGHRS, CDR2 YFSETQ. CDR3 size: 17 residues. The DNA of the CDR3 is TGCGCCAGCAGCCCGACGCCGGGACAGCGACTGACGGGGGGCTACACCTTC. As protein: CASSPTPGQRLTGGYTF.

This chain uses TRBV5-5 with TRBJ1-6; D might be TRBD1 (5 bases). Trimming cost V 2 bases and J 10 bases, with 13 bases left between them. Per germline, CDR1 SGHKS and CDR2 YYEKEE (reference sequence). The CDR3 is 14 amino acids. CDR3 sequence (DNA): TGTGCCAGCAGCTTCCCGCCAGGGTCCTCACCCCTCCACTTT. Residues: CASSFPPGSSPLHF. Complete variable domain (other parts from reference TRBV5-5 and TRBJ1-6): DAGVTQSPTHLIKTRGQQVTLRCSPISGHKSVSWYQQVLGQGPQFIFQYYEKEERGRGNFPDRFSARQFPNYSSELNVNALLLGDSALYLCASSFPPGSSPLHFGNGTRLTVT.

This chain connects TRBV7-8 to TRBJ2-7; 10 bases fit TRBD1. V lost 6 bases to trimming and J lost 2 bases; unmatched junction nucleotides: 7. Germline lookup yields CDR1 SGHVS and CDR2 FQNEAQ. This CDR3 has 15 amino acids. The CDR3 coding sequence is TGTGCCAGCAGTAGGGACAGGGGAATCCCCTACGAGCAGTACTTC. Its protein is CASSRDRGIPYEQYF.

This clone was seen more than once but under ten times. The chain carries TRBV6-5 and TRBJ1-2, with a tentative D call TRBD1 (5 bases). Trimming stripped 6 bases from V and 6 bases from J, with 11 bases between. Per germline, CDR1 MNHEY and CDR2 SVGAGI. The length of the CDR3 is 12 residues. This CDR3 is CASRDTVNGYTF. In DNA form, the CDR3 reads TGTGCCAGCAGGGACACCGTGAATGGCTACACCTTC.

In the case of this clone: The same CDR3 also results from other DNA sequences found in this sample. The V gene is TRBV6-5, the J gene TRBJ2-1, with 10 positions matching TRBD2. Germline V gene sequence: CDR1 MNHEY, CDR2 SVGAGI. The CDR3 spans 15 residues. Trimming took 6 bases from V and 1 from J; bases not matched to a gene: 3. The CDR3 DNA sequence: TGTGCCAGCAGCTTGACTAGCGGGTCCTACAATGAGCAGTTCTTC. Amino acids: CASSLTSGSYNEQFF.

This clone was counted only a few times. Lacking the conserved final phenylalanine or tryptophan, this CDR3 likely reflects a read error. It is unclear where the CDR3 begins or ends on the DNA, so no DNA is shown, and the CDR3 is as TCRdb lists it. The chain links TRBV10-3 to TRBJ2-7; TRBD2, the table's D call, lacks a check against the DNA. The CDR3 is 12 residues long, ends included. Germline lookup yields CDR1 ENHRY and CDR2 SYGVKD. This chain's CDR3 is CAISGPGGPLQI.

The DNA of the CDR3 is TGTGCCAGCTCACCATATCAGGACAGTGAAGCTTTCTTT. Residues: CASSPYQDSEAFF. The rearrangement joins TRBV18 to TRBJ1-1; tentatively, D is TRBD1 (6 bases). The CDR3 contains 13 residues. Germline V gene sequence: CDR1 KGHSH, CDR2 LQKENI. Between the trimmed V and J ends, which lost 2 bases and 7 bases, there was a span of 11 bases.

A note on this clone: This sample also contains other DNA sequences that code for the same CDR3. The chain links TRBV5-1 to TRBJ1-3; the match to TRBD1 covers 7 bases. Germline CDR1 is SGHRS and CDR2 is YFSETQ. The CDR3 runs 14 residues. J lost 4 bases, V lost 4 bases, and 5 bases had no gene match. The CDR3: CASSPGTAGNTIYF. The CDR3 DNA reads as TGCGCCAGCAGCCCCGGGACAGCCGGAAACACCATATATTTT.

This clone was counted only a few times. The chain couples TRBV11-3 to TRBJ1-1, with D possibly TRBD1 on 5 matching bases. This CDR3 is 13 amino acids long. CDR1 is SGHNT, CDR2 YENEEA, per germline. V shed 5 bases and J shed 7 bases, with 14 bases lying between them. In DNA, the CDR3 is TGTGCCAGCAGCCCAGAGGGGCGGGGTGAAGCTTTCTTT. Its protein product is CASSPEGRGEAFF.

This chain connects TRBV4-2 to TRBJ2-1; D unresolved. This CDR3 has 13 residues. Germline CDR1 LGHNA, CDR2 YNFKEQ. V was shortened by 1 base and J by 13 bases, with 14 bases between the two germline ends. DNA of the CDR3: TGTGCCAGCAGCCAAGTGGTGGGGATTACCCAGTTCTTC. Translation gives CASSQVVGITQFF.

This chain connects TRBV9 to TRBJ2-1; the match to TRBD1 covers 8 bases. The ends lost 0 bases at V and 4 bases at J; junction bases unmatched: 9. The CDR3 length is 17 residues. Per germline, CDR1 SGDLS and CDR2 YYNGEE. The CDR3 DNA is TGTGCCAGCAGCGTAGCGATAACAGGGGGAAAGTACAATGAGCAGTTCTTC. Protein sequence: CASSVAITGGKYNEQFF.

The chain couples TRBV29-1 to TRBJ2-5, with 9 nucleotides matching TRBD1. This CDR3 spans 15 amino acids. V gave up 6 bases and J gave up 5 bases; unmatched junction bases: 13. CDR1 is SQVTM, CDR2 ANQGSEA, per germline. CDR3 amino acids: CSVSHGTGFFETQYF. The CDR3 DNA sequence: TGCAGCGTCTCCCACGGGACAGGGTTTTTCGAGACCCAGTACTTC.

The chain carries TRBV21-1 and TRBJ2-3. TRBV21-1 is labeled a pseudogene. The CDR3 is 15 residues long. The CDR3 DNA sequence: TGTGCCAACCTAACCTGGCAGGGGGGGACAGATACGCAGTATTTT. Its translation is CANLTWQGGTDTQYF.

The rearrangement uses TRBV7-9 and TRBJ2-7; D is unclear. Between the trimmed V and J ends, which lost 5 bases and 3 bases, there was a span of 11 bases. CDR3 size: 13 residues. The germline V gene has CDR1 SEHNR and CDR2 FQNEAQ (reference sequence). CDR3 coding DNA: TGTGCCAGCAGCCAGGAGTTGGGCTACGAGCAGTACTTC. It encodes CASSQELGYEQYF.

The CDR3 bases are TGTGCCAGCAGCCCCCGGGCAGGGGATCCGAACTATGGCTACACCTTC. This gives the protein CASSPRAGDPNYGYTF. The chain uses TRBV7-2 and TRBJ1-2; possibly TRBD1 for D (6 bases). Trimming took off 5 bases at V and 2 bases at J, with 18 bases between the two ends. This CDR3 contains 16 residues. The germline gives CDR1 SGHTA, CDR2 FQGNSA.

The genes are TRBV2 and TRBJ1-2; 8 bases line up with TRBD1. V gave up 6 bases and J gave up 4 bases; unmatched junction bases: 7. This CDR3 comprises 14 residues. CDR1 is SNHLY, CDR2 FYNNEI, per germline. CDR3 sequence (DNA): TGTGCCAGCAGCTCCTCAGGGGGCGGCTATGGCTACACCTTC. Translating it yields CASSSSGGGYGYTF.

This clone appeared once. J is TRBJ1-5 and V is TRBV9; D remains ambiguous. This CDR3 region has 15 residues. V lost 4 bases and J lost 7, with 18 bases in between. Germline loops: CDR1 SGDLS, CDR2 YYNGEE. CDR3 nucleotides: TGTGCCAGCAGCCGAGAAGGCCTCCATCACCAGCCCCAGCATTTT. Translating gives CASSREGLHHQPQHF.

This clone was recorded a few times. V and J are TRBV19 and TRBJ1-1; 10 bases map to TRBD1. V shed 5 bases, J shed 8 bases, and the junction held 8 bases outside the gene matches. The CDR3 is made up of 14 amino acids. Germline V lookup: CDR1 LNHDA, CDR2 SQIVND (reference sequence). The CDR3 region has the DNA TGTGCCAGTAGTTCCAGGACAGGGGGGTCAGAAGCTTTCTTT. This sequence encodes CASSSRTGGSEAFF.

The CDR3 sequence is CSGAIDYEQYF. CDR3 bases: TGCAGCGGGGCGATAGACTACGAGCAGTACTTC. V is TRBV29-1 and J is TRBJ2-7; D remains unclear. V was cut by 7 bases and J by 3 bases, with 10 bases left in between. The CDR3 runs to 11 residues. Germline V gene data show CDR1 as SQVTM and CDR2 as ANQGSEA.

This clone was seen more than once but under ten times. CDR3 nucleotide sequence: TGTGCCAGCAGTTACAGGGGGTCTCGGGGCTACACCTTC. Its translation: CASSYRGSRGYTF. This sequence joins TRBV6-5 and TRBJ1-2, with D perhaps matching TRBD1 (6 bases). V lost 2 bases, J lost 8 bases, and 12 bases lay in between. The CDR3 loop spans 13 amino acids. Germline values: CDR1 MNHEY, CDR2 SVGAGI.

The gene calls are TRBV10-3 and TRBJ2-7, with D perhaps TRBD2 (6 bases). This CDR3 comprises 11 residues. Trimming shortened V by 10 bases and J by 6 bases, and 13 bases separated the two germline ends. Per the germline V gene, CDR1 is ENHRY and CDR2 is SYGVKD. The DNA of the CDR3 is TGTGCCACGAAGGAAGCGGGCGAGCAGTACTTC. It encodes CATKEAGEQYF.

V and J are TRBV5-1 and TRBJ2-5; D might be TRBD1 (6 bases). The CDR3 sequence is 15 residues long. V was pared by 4 bases and J by 5 bases, with 18 bases between. Germline lookup yields CDR1 SGHRS and CDR2 YFSETQ. Here the CDR3 DNA reads TGCGCCAGCAGCCCCCCACAGGGTTCAAAGGAGACCCAGTACTTC. This codes for CASSPPQGSKETQYF.

This chain joins TRBV11-2 and TRBJ2-6; D gene ambiguous. V lost 7 bases and J lost 0, with 16 bases in between. From germline, CDR1 is SGHAT and CDR2 FQNNGV. The CDR3 runs 17 residues. The CDR3 reads CASTPRTASSGANVLTF. CDR3 coding DNA: TGTGCCAGCACTCCGCGAACCGCCAGCTCTGGGGCCAACGTCCTGACTTTC. Full variable domain (missing parts from reference TRBV11-2 and TRBJ2-6): EAGVAQSPRYKIIEKRQSVAFWCNPISGHATLYWYQQILGQGPKLLIQFQNNGVVDDSQLPKDRFSAERLKGVDSTLKIQPAKLEDSAVYLCASTPRTASSGANVLTFGAGSRLTVL.

This clone showed up just a few times. The gene calls are TRBV27 and TRBJ1-1; D gene uncertain. Germline-derived CDR1 and CDR2 are MNHEY and SMNVEV (reference sequence). The CDR3 runs to 13 residues. Trimming took 7 bases from V and 0 from J, leaving 9 bases between them. CDR3 coding DNA: TGTGCCAGCACCCGGGCGTTGAACACTGAAGCTTTCTTT. Translation gives CASTRALNTEAFF.